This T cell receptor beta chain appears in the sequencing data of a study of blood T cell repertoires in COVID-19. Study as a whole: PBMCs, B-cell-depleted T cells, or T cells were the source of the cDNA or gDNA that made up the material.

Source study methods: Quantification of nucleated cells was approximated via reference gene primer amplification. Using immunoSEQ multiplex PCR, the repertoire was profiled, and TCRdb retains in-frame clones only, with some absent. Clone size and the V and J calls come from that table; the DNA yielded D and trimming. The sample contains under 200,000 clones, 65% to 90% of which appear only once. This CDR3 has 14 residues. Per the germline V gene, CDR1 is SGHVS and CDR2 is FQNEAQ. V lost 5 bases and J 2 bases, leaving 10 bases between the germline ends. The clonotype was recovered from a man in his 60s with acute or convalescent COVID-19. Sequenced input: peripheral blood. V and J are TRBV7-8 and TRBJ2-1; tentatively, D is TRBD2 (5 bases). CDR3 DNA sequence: TGTGCCAGCAGCCCTGTGGGAGCCTACAATGAGCAGTTCTTC. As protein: CASSPVGAYNEQFF.